The T cell receptor (beta chain) described here comes from a study of T-cell reconstitution after alpha-beta-depleted transplantation in children (dated by TCRdb to the mid-2010s). General notes on the study: The study quantitatively tracked T-cell immune reconstitution after TCRalphabeta/CD19-depleted allogeneic hematopoietic cell transplantation in children using TCR repertoire profiling.

Overall study outcomes, separate from this receptor: The apparently early recovery of alphabetaT-cell counts about two months after transplant reportedly depended on only several hundred rapidly expanded clones that came from non-depleted graft cells. Over the following months the frequencies of hyperexpanded clones went down, and after one year T-cell counts and TCRbeta diversity were mostly credited to newly produced T cells. In some patients, high TCRbeta diversity at day 60 was attributed to recipient T cells and intrathymic progenitors that had survived conditioning.

This clonotype has more than one count but fewer than ten. Its recognized antigen is unknown. Per-base quality was not reported, and no clone a single base away is much larger than it. The sample's treatment or condition label, in plain terms: allogeneic hematopoietic cell transplantation with graft depleted of TCRalphabeta T cells and CD19 B cells. The children who served as transplant recipients had been given grafts of TCRalphabeta/CD19-depleted allogeneic hematopoietic cells. CDR1 and CDR2 (SEHNR, FQNEAQ) derive from the germline V gene (reference sequence). The CDR3 runs 15 amino acids, cysteine and phenylalanine included. This entry keeps only the CDR3 DNA: 45 bases, framed from base 1. Trimming removed 5 bases from V and 5 bases from J, leaving 18 bases between the germline ends. The library came from PCR. Sequencing used an Illumina HiSeq 2500. To normalize quantification of the TCRbeta repertoire, the TCR libraries were built with molecular barcoding that relied on unique molecular identifiers. TCRdb reprocessed the public reads (quality trimming at Q25 with fastp, clone calling with MiXCR) and kept in-frame beta chains. Rows matching on CDR3 protein sequence are summarized as one entry with the most common DNA and genes. The sample table contains approximately 220,000 distinct CDR3 sequences; only one count was recorded for approximately 17% of them. Of the sample, around 45% is held by the ten largest clones.

The receptor was isolated from a male patient between 2 and 15 years old who had a stem cell transplant for acute lymphoblastic leukemia, so the T cells may come from the graft donor. This receptor chain uses TRBV7-9 and TRBJ1-2, with TRBD1 perhaps the D gene, on 5 matching bases. Sample: PBMCs, mostly from graft donor cells, taken 360 days after TCRalphabeta/CD19-depleted stem cell transplant. The sequenced DNA: TGTGCCAGCAGCCAAAGTTGGAGGGGAGGATATGGCTACACCTTC. Its coded protein is CASSQSWRGGYGYTF.